The clone carrying this T cell receptor beta chain was recorded a few times. Its specificity is not known. Cultured CD4+ T cell DNA was sequenced using the Oncomine TCR Beta short-read assay. TCRdb reanalysed the PCR reads using MiXCR and keeps one entry per CDR3 protein. The sample carries about 10,000 distinct CDR3 sequences, roughly 27% recorded once. V was trimmed by 1 base and J by 6 bases, leaving 18 bases between them. This CDR3 has 16 residues. Per the germline V gene, CDR1 is LNHDA and CDR2 is SQIVND (reference sequence). This record comes from a study of vaccination and CD4 T cells after COVID-19. Study context: Post-vaccination samples were procured at a median of 72 days following dose two (range 14 to 241). Study-level findings and limits: From a median of about 20 to 38, SARS-CoV-2-reactive clonotypes increased, though not significantly.

Treatment specified: roughly 10-day PBMC culture with coronavirus spike peptide pools or control peptides (ViraFEST assay). Using peptide pools, antigen-specific T cells were expanded in ViraFEST before TCRs were sequenced. The source material was CD4+ T cells from blood, cultured in vitro, sampled before SARS-CoV-2 vaccination. The sequence was collected from a human donor who received a COVID-19 vaccine. This chain uses TRBV19 with TRBJ1-1; TRBD1 might be the D (6 bases). The CDR3 DNA sequence: TGTGCCAGTAGTATAGCTACAGGGATCGGGTTCGCTGAAGCTTTCTTT. As protein: CASSIATGIGFAEAFF. The full variable domain, completed using reference TRBV19 and TRBJ1-1, is DGGITQSPKYLFRKEGQNVTLSCEQNLNHDAMYWYRQDPGQGLRLIYYSQIVNDFQKGDIAEGYSVSREKKESFPLTVTSAQKNPTAFYLCASSIATGIGFAEAFFGQGTRLTVV.